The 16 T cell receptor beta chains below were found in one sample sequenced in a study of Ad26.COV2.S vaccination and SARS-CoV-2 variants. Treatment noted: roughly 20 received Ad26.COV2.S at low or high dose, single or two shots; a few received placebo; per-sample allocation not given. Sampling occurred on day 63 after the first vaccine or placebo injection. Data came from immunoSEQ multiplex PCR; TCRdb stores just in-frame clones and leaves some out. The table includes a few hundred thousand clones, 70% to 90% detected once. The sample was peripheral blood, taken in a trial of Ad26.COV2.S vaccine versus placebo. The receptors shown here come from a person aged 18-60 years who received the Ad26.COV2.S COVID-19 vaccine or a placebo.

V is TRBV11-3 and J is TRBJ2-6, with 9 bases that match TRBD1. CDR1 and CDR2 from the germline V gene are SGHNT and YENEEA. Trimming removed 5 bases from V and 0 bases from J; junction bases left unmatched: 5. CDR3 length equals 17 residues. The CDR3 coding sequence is TGTGCCAGCAGCCCCGGACAGGGGAGCTCTGGGGCCAACGTCCTGACTTTC. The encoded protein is CASSPGQGSSGANVLTF.

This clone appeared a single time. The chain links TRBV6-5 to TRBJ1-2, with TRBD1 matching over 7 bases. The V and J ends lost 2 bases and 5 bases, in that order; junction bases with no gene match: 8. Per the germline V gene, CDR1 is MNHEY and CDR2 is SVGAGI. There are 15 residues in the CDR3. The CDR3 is CASSYVRDRNYGYTF. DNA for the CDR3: TGTGCCAGCAGTTACGTACGGGACAGAAATTATGGCTACACCTTC.

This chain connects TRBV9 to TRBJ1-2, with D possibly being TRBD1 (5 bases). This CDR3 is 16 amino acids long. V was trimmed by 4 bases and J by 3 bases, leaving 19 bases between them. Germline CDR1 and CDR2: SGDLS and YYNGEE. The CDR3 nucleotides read TGTGCCAGCAGCCCTGGGGGGATCCGAGGATACTATGGCTACACCTTC. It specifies CASSPGGIRGYYGYTF.

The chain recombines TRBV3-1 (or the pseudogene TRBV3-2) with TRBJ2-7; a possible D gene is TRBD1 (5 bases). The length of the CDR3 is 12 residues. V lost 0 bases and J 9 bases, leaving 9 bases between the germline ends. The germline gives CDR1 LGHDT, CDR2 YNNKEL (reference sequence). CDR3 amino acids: CASSQDRGRQYF. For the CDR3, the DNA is TGTGCCAGCAGCCAAGATAGGGGAAGGCAGTACTTC.

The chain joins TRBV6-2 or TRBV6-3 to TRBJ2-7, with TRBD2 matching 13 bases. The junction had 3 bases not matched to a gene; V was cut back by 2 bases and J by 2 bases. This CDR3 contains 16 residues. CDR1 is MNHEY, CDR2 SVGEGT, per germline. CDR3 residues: CASSYRLAGGTYEQYF. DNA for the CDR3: TGTGCCAGCAGTTACCGACTAGCGGGAGGTACCTACGAGCAGTACTTC.

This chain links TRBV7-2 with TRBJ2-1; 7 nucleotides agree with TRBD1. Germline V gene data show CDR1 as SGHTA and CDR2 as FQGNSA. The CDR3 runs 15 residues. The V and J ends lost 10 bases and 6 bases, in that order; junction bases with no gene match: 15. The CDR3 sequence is CATRTFGTVANEQFF. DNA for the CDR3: TGTGCCACCCGCACTTTCGGGACAGTCGCCAATGAGCAGTTCTTC.

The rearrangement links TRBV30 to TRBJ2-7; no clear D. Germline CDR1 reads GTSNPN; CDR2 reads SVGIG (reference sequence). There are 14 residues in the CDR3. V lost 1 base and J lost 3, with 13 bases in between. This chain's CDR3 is CAWSDPGYFYEQYF. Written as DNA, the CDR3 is TGTGCCTGGAGTGATCCTGGTTACTTCTACGAGCAGTACTTC.

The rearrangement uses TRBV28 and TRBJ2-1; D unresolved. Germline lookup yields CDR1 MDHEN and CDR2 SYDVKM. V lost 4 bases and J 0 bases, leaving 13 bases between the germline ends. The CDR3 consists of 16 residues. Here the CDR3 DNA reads TGTGCCAGCAGTTCCCGGCCCCGCGGCTCCTACAATGAGCAGTTCTTC. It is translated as CASSSRPRGSYNEQFF.

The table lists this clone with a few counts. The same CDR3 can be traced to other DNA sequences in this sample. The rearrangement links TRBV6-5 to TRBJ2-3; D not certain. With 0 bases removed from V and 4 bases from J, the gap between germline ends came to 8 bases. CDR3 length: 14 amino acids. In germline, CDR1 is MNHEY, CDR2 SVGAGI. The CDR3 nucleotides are TGTGCCAGCAGTTACTCTCTGTCGGCAGATACGCAGTATTTT. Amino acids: CASSYSLSADTQYF.

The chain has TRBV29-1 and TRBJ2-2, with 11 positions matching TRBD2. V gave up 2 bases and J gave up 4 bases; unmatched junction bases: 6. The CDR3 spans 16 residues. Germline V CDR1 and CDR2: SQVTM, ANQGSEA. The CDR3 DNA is TGCAGCGTTGAATCCGGGACTAGCGGTTTCACCGGGGAGCTGTTTTTT. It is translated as CSVESGTSGFTGELFF.

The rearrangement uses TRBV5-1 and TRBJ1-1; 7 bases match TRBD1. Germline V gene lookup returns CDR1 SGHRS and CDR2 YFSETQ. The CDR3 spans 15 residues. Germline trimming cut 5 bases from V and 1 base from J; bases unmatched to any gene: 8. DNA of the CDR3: TGCGCCAGCAGTACGACGGGACAGCAGAACACTGAAGCTTTCTTT. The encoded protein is CASSTTGQQNTEAFF.

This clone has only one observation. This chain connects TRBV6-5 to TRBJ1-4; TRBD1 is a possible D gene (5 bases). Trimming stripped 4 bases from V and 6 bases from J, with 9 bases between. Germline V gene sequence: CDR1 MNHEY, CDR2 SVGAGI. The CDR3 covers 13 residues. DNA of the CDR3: TGTGCCAGCAGTTGGGGCGTCGATGAAAAACTGTTTTTT. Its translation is CASSWGVDEKLFF.

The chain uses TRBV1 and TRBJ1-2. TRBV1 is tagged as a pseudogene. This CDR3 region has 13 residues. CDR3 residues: CTSSRHRDYGYTF. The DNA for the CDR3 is TGCACCAGCAGCCGACACCGGGACTATGGCTACACCTTC.

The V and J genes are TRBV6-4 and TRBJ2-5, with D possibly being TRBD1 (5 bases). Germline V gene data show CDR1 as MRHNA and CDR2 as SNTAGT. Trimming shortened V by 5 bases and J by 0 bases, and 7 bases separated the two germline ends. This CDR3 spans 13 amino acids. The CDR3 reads CASSRTYQETQYF. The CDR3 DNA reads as TGTGCCAGCAGTAGGACATACCAAGAGACCCAGTACTTC.

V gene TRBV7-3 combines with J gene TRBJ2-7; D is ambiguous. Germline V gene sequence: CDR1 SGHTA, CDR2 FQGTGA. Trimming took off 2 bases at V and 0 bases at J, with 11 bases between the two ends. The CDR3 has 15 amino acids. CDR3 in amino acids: CASSLGASNSYEQYF. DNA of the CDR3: TGTGCCAGCAGCTTAGGAGCCAGCAACTCCTACGAGCAGTACTTC.

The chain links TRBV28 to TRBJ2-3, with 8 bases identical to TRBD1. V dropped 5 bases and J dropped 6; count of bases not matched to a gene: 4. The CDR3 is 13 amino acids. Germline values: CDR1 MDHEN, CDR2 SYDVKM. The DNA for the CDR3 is TGTGCCAGCAGTACACAGGGGGTCGATACGCAGTATTTT. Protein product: CASSTQGVDTQYF.